Listed below are T cell receptor beta chains from one sample, sequenced in a study of blood T cell repertoires in COVID-19. The repertoire was sequenced with immunoSEQ multiplex PCR; TCRdb's copy has only in-frame clones and lacks some. The table records approximately 250,000 clones, around nine tenths of them present only once. The sequenced sample was peripheral blood. These receptors originate from a woman in her sixties or seventies who had recovered from COVID-19. The CDR3 runs from the conserved cysteine through the conserved F or W. Fields, in order: clone size, J gene, D gene, V gene, CDR3 DNA, CDR3 protein. D genes are given only for firm matches. Not all rows give a size; the values are once, few, many and, for expanded clones, a class.

- | TRBJ2-7 | - | TRBV13 | TGTGCCAGCAGCTTAGACGGGTACGAGCAGTACTTC | CASSLDGYEQYF
- | TRBJ2-5 | - | TRBV10-3 | TGTGCCATCAGTGAACAGGGCGGGGAGACCCAGTACTTC | CAISEQGGETQYF
- | TRBJ1-2 | TRBD1 | TRBV5-4 | TGTGCCAGCAGCTTGGACAGGGGCGATTACTATGGCTACACCTTC | CASSLDRGDYYGYTF
- | TRBJ2-6 | - | TRBV7-2 | TGTGCCAGCAGCCTTGGAGGCTCTGGGGCCAACGTCCTGACTTTC | CASSLGGSGANVLTF
once | TRBJ2-1 | TRBD2 | TRBV6-6 | TGTGCCAGCAGTAGACTAGCGGGGGGGCCTGGTGAGCAGTTCTTC | CASSRLAGGPGEQFF
- | TRBJ1-2 | - | TRBV7-2 | TGTGCCAGCAGCTTGGAGGGGGGGTATGGCTACACCTTC | CASSLEGGYGYTF
- | TRBJ2-7 | - | TRBV6-2/TRBV6-3 | TGTGCCAGCAGTTATCGGGGGAGGAGCTCCTACGAGCAGTACTTC | CASSYRGRSSYEQYF
once | TRBJ2-3 | - | TRBV5-1 | TGCGCCAGCAGCGTGGTAGCGCGAGGAGGAGATACGCAGTATTTT | CASSVVARGGDTQYF
few | TRBJ2-1 | - | TRBV19 | TGTGCCAGTACTGTCCGCGATGAGCAGTTCTTC | CASTVRDEQFF
- | TRBJ1-4 | - | TRBV15 | TGTGCCACCAGCAGAGATCTTGGGGCGCCTAATGAAAAACTGTTTTTT | CATSRDLGAPNEKLFF
- | TRBJ1-2 | - | TRBV11-2 | TGTGCCAGCAGCTTTCCCGGGGTTCCTGGCTACACCTTC | CASSFPGVPGYTF
- | TRBJ2-7 | - | TRBV28 | TGTGCCAGCAGTCCCCTCGGGGGAGGATTATCCTACGAGCAGTACTTC | CASSPLGGGLSYEQYF
- | TRBJ1-3 | - | TRBV28 | TGTGCCAGCAGTCCCCCCCAATTCCGGAACACCATATATTTT | CASSPPQFRNTIYF
- | TRBJ2-1 | TRBD1 | TRBV7-2 | TGTGCCAGCAGCTCGTCATTAGGGGGCCAACCAAGGAACAATGAGCAGTTCTTC | CASSSSLGGQPRNNEQFF
- | TRBJ1-6 | - | TRBV18 | TGTGCCAGCTCACCCCGGGACATTTATTCACCCCTCCACTTT | CASSPRDIYSPLHF